Presented here are 32 T cell receptor beta chains from one specimen sequenced in a study of patients and donors after allogeneic stem cell transplantation. TCRdb re-called the RT-PCR reads with MiXCR, one entry per CDR3 protein. The sample has some 960,000 distinct CDR3 sequences; 15% to 20% are singletons. The sequenced sample was blood, either unsorted or a sorted T cell fraction (not recorded which). These receptor sequences come from a human donor who was either an allogeneic HSCT recipient or a stem cell or donor lymphocyte infusion donor (not recorded which). It is not recorded whose cells these are; they may come from a transplant donor.

At least ten counts were recorded for this clonotype. The chain links TRBV29-1 to TRBJ2-1, with a weak D call TRBD1 (6 bases). This CDR3 region has 11 residues. V was clipped by 6 bases and J by 10 bases, with 13 bases between them. In germline, CDR1 is SQVTM, CDR2 ANQGSEA. The CDR3 loop is CSVALRGEQFF. As DNA, the CDR3 is TGCAGCGTCGCTCTCAGGGGAGAGCAGTTCTTC.

This sequence joins TRBV29-1 and TRBJ2-1, with D tentatively TRBD2 (7 bases). V was shortened by 3 bases and J by 4 bases, with 22 bases between the two germline ends. CDR3 length: 17 residues. Germline V gene sequence: CDR1 SQVTM, CDR2 ANQGSEA. The chain's CDR3 is CSVDGGGGRKGYNEQFF. The CDR3 DNA reads TGCAGCGTTGATGGGGGGGGCGGGAGAAAAGGTTACAATGAGCAGTTCTTC.

This clonotype has at least ten counts. V and J are TRBV10-3 and TRBJ2-4; tentative D call: TRBD1 (6 bases). The CDR3 consists of 14 residues. Trimming pared 10 bases from V and 10 bases from J, leaving 23 bases between. CDR1 is ENHRY, CDR2 SYGVKD, per germline. The CDR3 region is CATQVDSGQVIQYF. CDR3 nucleotide sequence: TGTGCCACTCAAGTAGATTCGGGACAAGTGATTCAGTACTTC.

The J gene is TRBJ1-4, the V gene TRBV7-9, with TRBD1 identical over 9 bases. Germline values: CDR1 SEHNR, CDR2 FQNEAQ (reference sequence). V dropped 4 bases and J dropped 8; count of bases not matched to a gene: 8. The CDR3 totals 15 residues. The DNA for the CDR3 is TGTGCCAGCAGCTACAAGGACAGGGGTGACGAAAAACTGTTTTTT. Translation gives CASSYKDRGDEKLFF.

The table lists this clonotype with a few counts. The V gene is TRBV12-3 or TRBV12-4, the J gene TRBJ1-1; TRBD1 is a possible D gene (5 bases). The CDR3 has 14 amino acids. V dropped 6 bases and J dropped 1 base, with 12 bases sitting between them. This CDR3 is CASRQRQTNTEAFF. The CDR3, as DNA: TGTGCCAGCAGACAACGACAGACGAACACTGAAGCTTTCTTT.

This clonotype has at least ten counts. This chain joins TRBV12-3 or TRBV12-4 and TRBJ1-5; D is unclear. The length of the CDR3 is 13 residues. The V and J ends lost 8 bases and 5 bases respectively, with 13 bases between them. The CDR3 DNA reads as TGTGCCAGCTCTCCTCGACACGATCAGCCCCAGCATTTT. Translated: CASSPRHDQPQHF.

The CDR3, as DNA: TGTGCCATCAGTGTAGGGGCAGGACCTGAATACGAGCAGTACTTC. This codes for CAISVGAGPEYEQYF. The V and J genes are TRBV10-3 and TRBJ2-7; weak D call: TRBD1 (5 bases). This CDR3 is 15 amino acids long. CDR1 ENHRY and CDR2 SYGVKD come from the germline V gene. The ends were cut back, 4 bases at V and 4 bases at J, with 17 bases in the middle.

The chain has TRBV11-2 and TRBJ2-5; TRBD1 might be the D (6 bases). CDR3 size: 14 residues. The germline V and J ends were trimmed by 4 bases and 4 bases, with 13 bases remaining between them. Germline-derived CDR1 and CDR2 are SGHAT and FQNNGV. Here the CDR3 reads CASSSLQGLETQYF. In DNA form, the CDR3 reads TGTGCCAGCAGCTCGTTACAGGGATTAGAGACCCAGTACTTC.

This chain connects TRBV12-3 or TRBV12-4 to TRBJ2-1; D not certain. Between the trimmed V and J ends, which lost 1 base and 0 bases, there was a span of 13 bases. The CDR3 contains 17 residues. In DNA form, the CDR3 reads TGTGCCAGCAGTTTAGGTCGGCCCTTCAGCTCCTACAATGAGCAGTTCTTC. It yields the protein CASSLGRPFSSYNEQFF.

The rearrangement links TRBV7-9 to TRBJ1-1; a weak D match, TRBD1 (6 bases). Trimming left V 8 bases short and J 1 base short, with 8 bases between. The germline gives CDR1 SEHNR, CDR2 FQNEAQ (reference sequence). The CDR3 totals 12 residues. As DNA, the CDR3 is TGTGCCAGCCGGGACACGAACACTGAAGCTTTCTTT. Protein: CASRDTNTEAFF.

This clonotype was detected only a few times. This chain connects TRBV6-5 to TRBJ2-3; TRBD1 is a possible D gene (5 bases). Trimming removed 2 bases at V and 4 bases at J, with 13 bases between. Germline CDR1 MNHEY, CDR2 SVGAGI. The CDR3 has 15 amino acids. DNA for the CDR3: TGTGCCAGCAGTTACGGAGTGGGGCAGCCAGATACGCAGTATTTT. Translated: CASSYGVGQPDTQYF.

The gene calls are TRBV5-1 and TRBJ2-5; 13 nucleotides match TRBD2. The CDR3 has 16 amino acids. Germline-derived CDR1 and CDR2 are SGHRS and YFSETQ. V lost 2 bases, J lost 5 bases, and 6 bases stayed unmatched. The CDR3 nucleotides are TGCGCCAGCAGCTTACAGGGACTAGCGGGGTTGGAGACCCAGTACTTC. Its protein is CASSLQGLAGLETQYF. Based on the CDR3 plus reference TRBV5-1 and TRBJ2-5, the full variable domain is KAGVTQTPRYLIKTRGQQVTLSCSPISGHRSVSWYQQTPGQGLQFLFEYFSETQRNKGNFPGRFSGRQFSNSRSEMNVSTLELGDSALYLCASSLQGLAGLETQYFGPGTRLLVL.

The chain has TRBV12-3 or TRBV12-4 and TRBJ2-7; perhaps TRBD2 as D (6 bases). There are 16 residues in the CDR3. The V end was cut by 1 base, the J end by 2 bases, with 15 bases between. The CDR3 is CASSLEGTGVPYEQYF. Written as DNA, the CDR3 is TGTGCCAGCAGTTTAGAGGGCACGGGGGTCCCCTACGAGCAGTACTTC.

The chain has TRBV5-5 and TRBJ2-3; tentative D call: TRBD2 (5 bases). This CDR3 is 13 amino acids long. Trimming took 8 bases from V and 7 from J, leaving 17 bases between them. CDR1 is SGHKS and CDR2 is YYEKEE in the germline V gene (reference sequence). CDR3 DNA sequence: TGTGCCAGACTAGTGGATCCCGATTATACGCAGTATTTT. This encodes CARLVDPDYTQYF.

The V gene is TRBV4-2, the J gene TRBJ1-2; TRBD1 is a possible D gene (5 bases). This CDR3 spans 15 amino acids. The V and J ends lost 7 bases and 4 bases respectively, with 19 bases between them. Germline V gene sequence: CDR1 LGHNA, CDR2 YNFKEQ. CDR3 protein: CASTKDRQRFYGYTF. The CDR3 nucleotides read TGTGCCAGCACCAAAGATAGACAGAGATTCTATGGCTACACCTTC.

This clonotype has more than one count but fewer than ten. V and J are TRBV9 and TRBJ2-1; the D is unclear. Germline V gives CDR1 SGDLS, CDR2 YYNGEE. The V end lost 3 bases, the J end lost 9 bases, and 16 bases lay between the germline ends. The CDR3 extends over 14 amino acids. DNA of the CDR3: TGTGCCAGCAGCGGAACGAAGAGTGGTGCTGAGCAGTTCTTC. Amino acids: CASSGTKSGAEQFF.

In DNA form, the CDR3 reads TGTGCCAGCAGTCTTTACAGGGGCCCCACAGATACGCAGTATTTT. This sequence encodes CASSLYRGPTDTQYF. The chain has TRBV7-2 and TRBJ2-3; 7 bases align to TRBD1. The V and J ends lost 6 bases and 2 bases, in that order; junction bases with no gene match: 8. The CDR3 extends over 15 amino acids. Germline CDR1 and CDR2: SGHTA and FQGNSA.

This chain uses TRBV20-1 with TRBJ2-7; unclear D gene. Germline V lookup: CDR1 DFQATT, CDR2 SNEGSKA (reference sequence). The CDR3 extends over 9 amino acids. CDR3 in DNA: TGCAGACCCTTCTGGGAGCAGTACTTC. Translated, it gives CRPFWEQYF.

The chain has TRBV28 and TRBJ2-1; D unresolved. The V gene's germline CDR1 is MDHEN and CDR2 SYDVKM. Trimming removed 6 bases at V and 8 bases at J, with 17 bases between. The CDR3 extends over 14 amino acids. Written as DNA, the CDR3 is TGTGCCAGCAGGGCCATCTTAGGAAGGCATGAGCAGTTCTTC. Its protein is CASRAILGRHEQFF. Full variable domain (outside the CDR3, taken from reference TRBV28 and TRBJ2-1): DVKVTQSSRYLVKRTGEKVFLECVQDMDHENMFWYRQDPGLGLRLIYFSYDVKMKEKGDIPEGYSVSREKKERFSLILESASTNQTSMYLCASRAILGRHEQFFGPGTRLTVL.

The rearrangement joins TRBV10-3 to TRBJ1-6, with 12 bases aligning to TRBD1. The CDR3 runs 16 residues. CDR1 is ENHRY, CDR2 SYGVKD, per germline. Trimming removed 3 bases from V and 5 bases from J; junction bases left unmatched: 2. The CDR3 spells CAISEGTGGNNSPLHF. DNA of the CDR3: TGTGCCATCAGTGAAGGGACAGGGGGCAATAATTCACCCCTCCACTTT.

This clonotype showed up many times. This sequence joins TRBV9 and TRBJ1-3; D is unresolved. The length of the CDR3 is 12 residues. Between the trimmed V and J ends, which lost 6 bases and 4 bases, there was a span of 8 bases. In germline, CDR1 is SGDLS, CDR2 YYNGEE. The CDR3 nucleotides read TGTGCCAGCACTTCAGAGGGAAACACCATATATTTT. Amino acids: CASTSEGNTIYF.

This clonotype was detected ten times or more. The rearrangement joins TRBV12-3 or TRBV12-4 to TRBJ2-1; D is uncertain. The CDR3 has 14 residues. V was pared by 5 bases and J by 3 bases, with 11 bases between. CDR3 amino acids: CASSLTPDYNEQFF. Written as DNA, the CDR3 is TGTGCCAGCAGTCTTACCCCAGACTACAATGAGCAGTTCTTC.

The V gene is TRBV6-1, the J gene TRBJ1-2; TRBD1 matches at 9 bases. Germline CDR1 and CDR2: MNHNS and SASEGT. This CDR3 contains 16 residues. With V trimmed by 6 bases and J by 1 base, 9 bases remained unmatched. The CDR3 nucleotides are TGTGCCAGCAGCCCGGGACAGGGCAGATATAACTATGGCTACACCTTC. It codes for CASSPGQGRYNYGYTF.

The chain couples TRBV10-3 to TRBJ1-1; a possible D gene is TRBD1 (5 bases). V shed 4 bases and J shed 6 bases, with 15 bases lying between them. CDR3 size: 14 residues. CDR1 is ENHRY, CDR2 SYGVKD, per germline. CDR3 amino acids: CAISGSGSHAEAFF. CDR3 nucleotide sequence: TGTGCCATCAGTGGGTCAGGGAGTCATGCTGAAGCTTTCTTT.

This chain connects TRBV27 to TRBJ1-5; D perhaps matches TRBD1 (6 bases). Germline CDR1 MNHEY, CDR2 SMNVEV (reference sequence). Trimming removed 3 bases from V and 0 bases from J, with 9 bases in between. The CDR3 has 15 residues. The CDR3 region is CASSFLGHSNQPQHF. The CDR3, as DNA: TGTGCCAGCAGTTTTTTGGGACATAGCAATCAGCCCCAGCATTTT.

This clonotype has just a few counts. The chain has TRBV7-2 and TRBJ2-1; D is unresolved. CDR1 SGHTA and CDR2 FQGNSA come from the germline V gene. This CDR3 spans 15 amino acids. V was trimmed by 2 bases and J by 2 bases, leaving 10 bases between them. CDR3 residues: CASSLSRYTYNEQFF. CDR3 DNA: TGTGCCAGCAGCTTATCCAGGTATACCTACAATGAGCAGTTCTTC.

The CDR3 coding sequence is TGCAGCGCGACCCACCGAAAGAGCTACGAGCAGTACTTC. As protein: CSATHRKSYEQYF. The chain combines TRBV29-1 with TRBJ2-7, with D unclear. V was pared by 7 bases and J by 3 bases, with 16 bases between. Germline CDR1 reads SQVTM; CDR2 reads ANQGSEA. The CDR3 is 13 amino acids.

The chain couples TRBV20-1 to TRBJ2-7, with D perhaps given as TRBD1 or TRBD2 (6 bases each). There are 15 residues in the CDR3. The germline V and J ends were trimmed by 5 bases and 0 bases, with 17 bases remaining between them. Germline V lookup: CDR1 DFQATT, CDR2 SNEGSKA (reference sequence). The CDR3 sequence is CSALLGGGSSYEQYF. The CDR3 bases are TGCAGTGCTCTGCTTGGAGGGGGGAGCTCCTACGAGCAGTACTTC.

The V and J genes are TRBV7-8 and TRBJ2-3; a weak D match, TRBD2 (6 bases). The CDR3 runs to 16 residues. Trimming cost V 5 bases and J 9 bases, with 24 bases left between them. The V gene's germline CDR1 is SGHVS and CDR2 FQNEAQ. The CDR3 nucleotides read TGTGCCAGCAGCCTACGGGACTCCCCCGTGCAAGAAACGCAGTATTTT. Its translation is CASSLRDSPVQETQYF.

This chain uses TRBV4-1 with TRBJ1-1; D unclear. Germline loops: CDR1 MGHRA, CDR2 YSYEKL. The V and J ends lost 4 bases and 8 bases respectively, with 20 bases between them. This CDR3 comprises 15 residues. The CDR3 DNA reads TGCGCCAGCAGCCGTTCCCCTCCGGTGGCAGACGAAGCTTTCTTT. It encodes CASSRSPPVADEAFF.

The chain links TRBV7-2 to TRBJ1-4; tentatively, D is TRBD1 (5 bases). Germline CDR1 SGHTA, CDR2 FQGNSA. V was shortened by 5 bases and J by 8 bases, with 18 bases between the two germline ends. CDR3 size: 15 residues. The CDR3 protein is CASSPIRTRPEKLFF. CDR3 nucleotide sequence: TGTGCCAGCAGCCCCATCCGGACACGTCCGGAAAAACTGTTTTTT.

The rearrangement uses TRBV30 and TRBJ2-7, with D perhaps matching TRBD2 (5 bases). Germline V gene sequence: CDR1 GTSNPN, CDR2 SVGIG (reference sequence). The CDR3 contains 13 residues. Trimming left V 2 bases short and J 7 bases short, with 15 bases between. The CDR3 sequence is CAWSRRGGREQYF. In nucleotides, the CDR3 is TGTGCCTGGAGTCGACGAGGAGGAAGGGAGCAGTACTTC.